One and the same sample provided the 20 T cell receptor beta chains below, sequenced in a study of blood T cell repertoires in COVID-19. Clones were sequenced by immunoSEQ multiplex PCR, and TCRdb holds only the in-frame ones, with some missing. The sample has just over 250,000 clones; around 84% are singletons. The sample comprised PBMCs or T cells enriched from blood (not recorded which). These receptors were collected from a man in his thirties or forties with acute COVID-19.

Here the CDR3 reads CASSKRPGQGYEQFF. The CDR3 DNA follows: TGTGCCAGCAGCAAACGACCGGGACAGGGATATGAGCAGTTCTTC. The chain couples TRBV7-8 to TRBJ2-1, with 9 bases identical to TRBD1. The ends lost 5 bases at V and 8 bases at J; junction bases unmatched: 10. Looked up from germline, CDR1 is SGHVS and CDR2 is FQNEAQ. This CDR3 is 15 amino acids long.

The chain couples TRBV7-8 to TRBJ2-7; D perhaps matches TRBD2 (5 bases). Germline assignment: CDR1 SGHVS and CDR2 FQNEAQ. With 6 bases removed from V and 8 bases from J, the gap between germline ends came to 17 bases. There are 13 residues in the CDR3. This CDR3 is CASSSIQTTQQYV. The CDR3 coding sequence is TGTGCCAGCAGTTCCATTCAGACTACCCAGCAGTACGTC.

This chain uses TRBV7-2 with TRBJ1-2; D is uncertain. Per the germline V gene, CDR1 is SGHTA and CDR2 is FQGNSA. There are 12 residues in the CDR3. Trimming removed 7 bases from V and 2 bases from J, with 8 bases in between. CDR3 coding DNA: TGTGCCAGCACCACAGAGAACTATGGCTACACCTTC. Encoded protein: CASTTENYGYTF.

As for this clone: Relative to the germline gene, one junction end is altered; a read error may explain this. The chain employs TRBV5-1 and TRBJ2-1, with D hard to call. Germline CDR1 is SGHRS and CDR2 is YFSETQ. The CDR3 consists of 15 residues. The chain's CDR3 is CASTTTMSSYNEQFF. CDR3 sequence (DNA): TGTGCCAGCACCACCACTATGAGCTCCTACAATGAGCAGTTCTTC.

The chain links TRBV7-2 to TRBJ1-1; D is possibly TRBD1 (5 bases). The CDR3 is 16 residues long. The V gene lost 5 bases and the J gene lost 2 bases, with 18 bases spanning the gap. Germline V lookup: CDR1 SGHTA, CDR2 FQGNSA. CDR3 residues: CASSPGRAQGNTEAFF. CDR3 DNA: TGTGCCAGCAGCCCAGGCAGAGCCCAGGGAAACACTGAAGCTTTCTTT.

The rearrangement uses TRBV5-1 and TRBJ2-3, with D unresolved. There are 17 residues in the CDR3. In germline, CDR1 is SGHRS, CDR2 YFSETQ. V was cut by 0 bases and J by 0 bases, with 14 bases left in between. For the CDR3, the DNA is TGCGCCAGCAGCTTGGCCGGCGGAACGATTAGCACAGATACGCAGTATTTT. Translated: CASSLAGGTISTDTQYF.

The chain employs TRBV3-1 (or the pseudogene TRBV3-2) and TRBJ2-1; maybe TRBD2 (6 bases). The CDR3 is made up of 15 amino acids. V lost 6 bases, J lost 0 bases, and 12 bases lay in between. CDR1 LGHDT and CDR2 YNNKEL come from the germline V gene (reference sequence). In DNA, the CDR3 is TGTGCCAGCAGGACAGCGGGTGTCTCCTACAATGAGCAGTTCTTC. Amino acid sequence: CASRTAGVSYNEQFF.

CDR3 region: CASSGGVNTGELFF. The CDR3 nucleotides read TGTGCCAGCAGCGGAGGAGTGAACACCGGGGAGCTGTTTTTT. This rearrangement joins TRBV11-3 to TRBJ2-2; maybe TRBD2 (5 bases). CDR1 SGHNT and CDR2 YENEEA come from the germline V gene. The V and J ends lost 5 bases and 1 base respectively, with 8 bases between them. The CDR3 runs 14 residues.

V and J are TRBV7-9 and TRBJ1-1; 8 nucleotides line up with TRBD1. Germline CDR1 reads SEHNR; CDR2 reads FQNEAQ (reference sequence). Unmatched junction bases numbered 5, after V lost 5 bases and J lost 3 bases. The CDR3 is made up of 14 amino acids. CDR3 DNA: TGTGCCAGCAGCGTACTCAGGGGGCACACTGAAGCTTTCTTT. Translated: CASSVLRGHTEAFF. The whole variable domain, remainder taken from reference TRBV7-9 and TRBJ1-1, is DTGVSQNPRHKITKRGQNVTFRCDPISEHNRLYWYRQTLGQGPEFLTYFQNEAQLEKSRLLSDRFSAERPKGSFSTLEIQRTEQGDSAMYLCASSVLRGHTEAFFGQGTRLTVV.

The chain combines TRBV10-3 with TRBJ1-2, with a possible D match to TRBD1 (6 bases). Germline V gene sequence: CDR1 ENHRY, CDR2 SYGVKD. V was cut by 3 bases and J by 4 bases, with 24 bases left in between. This CDR3 spans 18 amino acids. The CDR3 nucleotides are TGTGCCATCAGTGATCTGGGTCCTCGCCAAGGGGGTGGCTATGGCTACACCTTC. It codes for CAISDLGPRQGGGYGYTF.

This chain joins TRBV2 and TRBJ2-1; D unclear. V was clipped by 1 base and J by 9 bases, with 13 bases between them. The CDR3 runs to 14 residues. Germline lookup yields CDR1 SNHLY and CDR2 FYNNEI. The CDR3 region has the DNA TGTGCCAGCAGTGAAGTTTTTGCATCCGGTGAGCAGTTCTTC. This codes for CASSEVFASGEQFF.

The chain is built from TRBV7-9 and TRBJ2-1; D is ambiguous. The ends were cut back, 5 bases at V and 6 bases at J, with 5 bases in the middle. CDR1 and CDR2 from the germline V gene are SEHNR and FQNEAQ (reference sequence). The CDR3 spans 11 residues. The CDR3 region has the DNA TGTGCCAGCAGCGGCTCCAATGAGCAGTTCTTC. This sequence encodes CASSGSNEQFF. Looking up the rest from reference TRBV7-9 and TRBJ2-1 gives the full variable domain: DTGVSQNPRHKITKRGQNVTFRCDPISEHNRLYWYRQTLGQGPEFLTYFQNEAQLEKSRLLSDRFSAERPKGSFSTLEIQRTEQGDSAMYLCASSGSNEQFFGPGTRLTVL.

The chain combines TRBV27 with TRBJ2-2; TRBD1 matches 7 bases. J lost 6 bases, V lost 5 bases, and 0 bases had no gene match. The CDR3 length is 12 residues. The germline CDR1 and CDR2 sequences are MNHEY and SMNVEV (reference sequence). The CDR3 DNA is TGTGCCAGCAGTACAGGGGCCGGGGAGCTGTTTTTT. Its protein is CASSTGAGELFF.

This chain connects TRBV10-1 to TRBJ2-2; 8 nucleotides line up with TRBD2. The trim removed 6 bases at V and 1 base at J, leaving 22 bases unmatched. From germline, CDR1 is WNHNN and CDR2 SYGVQD (reference sequence). This CDR3 has 21 amino acids. CDR3 sequence reads: CASSLRIERGSRRGNTGELFF. In DNA form, the CDR3 reads TGCGCCAGCAGCCTGAGGATTGAGCGGGGGAGCCGGAGAGGGAACACCGGGGAGCTGTTTTTT.

The chain has TRBV6-2 or TRBV6-3 and TRBJ2-4; D might be TRBD2 (6 bases). The CDR3 has 13 residues. V was pared by 8 bases and J by 9 bases, with 17 bases between. Germline assignment: CDR1 MNHEY and CDR2 SVGEGT. CDR3 nucleotide sequence: TGTGCCAGCGGCCCTACCGGGAGAGCCATTCAGTACTTC. Its translation: CASGPTGRAIQYF.

This clone has a single count. V is TRBV12-3 or TRBV12-4 and J is TRBJ2-1, with 7 bases aligning to TRBD1. V lost 6 bases to trimming and J lost 5 bases; unmatched junction nucleotides: 4. This CDR3 has 13 residues. This CDR3 is CASSTDRHNEQFF. The CDR3 DNA follows: TGTGCCAGCAGCACGGACAGGCACAATGAGCAGTTCTTC.

The V call is TRBV28, the J call TRBJ1-5; 7 bases fit TRBD1. The CDR3 runs 15 residues. Germline V gives CDR1 MDHEN, CDR2 SYDVKM. Unmatched junction bases numbered 9, after V lost 6 bases and J lost 4 bases. CDR3 in DNA: TGTGCCAGCAGATCGGGACAGTCCCCTAATCAGCCCCAGCATTTT. It is translated as CASRSGQSPNQPQHF.

The rearrangement links TRBV7-8 to TRBJ1-4, with D perhaps TRBD1 (5 bases). Deletions cut 8 bases from V and 0 bases from J, with 13 bases between. The germline V gene encodes CDR1 SGHVS and CDR2 FQNEAQ. There are 15 residues in the CDR3. CDR3 sequence: CASRTTVATNEKLFF. For the CDR3, the DNA is TGTGCCAGCCGAACGACAGTTGCAACTAATGAAAAACTGTTTTTT.

The chain recombines TRBV19 with TRBJ1-2; 7 bases map to TRBD1. J gave up 4 bases and V 7 bases, and 9 bases lay outside the gene matches. This CDR3 spans 14 amino acids. Germline assignment: CDR1 LNHDA and CDR2 SQIVND (reference sequence). The CDR3 bases are TGTGCCAGTAACCCATCGACAGGGTCCTATGGCTACACCTTC. Its translation is CASNPSTGSYGYTF.

This clone came up a few times. The rearrangement joins TRBV24-1 to TRBJ2-1, with 7 bases that match TRBD2. With V trimmed by 6 bases and J by 9 bases, 10 bases remained unmatched. Looked up from germline, CDR1 is KGHDR and CDR2 is SFDVKD. The CDR3 is made up of 14 amino acids. This CDR3 reads CATSPGTKVTEQFF. The CDR3, as DNA: TGTGCCACCAGTCCGGGGACTAAGGTAACTGAGCAGTTCTTC.